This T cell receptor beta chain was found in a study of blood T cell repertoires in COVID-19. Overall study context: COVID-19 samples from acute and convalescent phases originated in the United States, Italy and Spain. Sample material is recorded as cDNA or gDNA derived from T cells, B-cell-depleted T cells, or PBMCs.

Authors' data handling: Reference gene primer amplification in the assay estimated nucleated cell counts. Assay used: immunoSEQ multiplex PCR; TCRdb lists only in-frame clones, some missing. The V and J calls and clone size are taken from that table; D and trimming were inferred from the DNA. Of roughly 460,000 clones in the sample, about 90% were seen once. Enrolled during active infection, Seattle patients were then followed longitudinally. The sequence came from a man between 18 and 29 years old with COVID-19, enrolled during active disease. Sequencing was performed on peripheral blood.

The CDR3 region has the DNA TGCGCCAGCACTGGACAGGGACCGGAAACTAATGAAAAACTGTTTTTT. Amino acid sequence: CASTGQGPETNEKLFF. The V call is TRBV10-2, the J call TRBJ1-4, with 8 bases fitting TRBD1. Germline V CDR1 and CDR2: WSHSY, SAAADI. The trim removed 7 bases at V and 1 base at J, leaving 8 bases unmatched. The CDR3 length is 16 residues.